Each of the 3 T cell receptor beta chains below was sequenced from the same sample in a study of tumor-infiltrating lymphocytes in primary liver carcinoma. Priming with a constant-region primer yielded TCR beta cDNA from about 540 ng total RNA. Three rounds of nested multiplex PCR with slightly modified ARM-PCR produced TCR beta libraries. Use of TRBV1-TRBV30 forward primers with a C-beta reverse primer characterized the first two PCR rounds, which lasted around 11 cycles each. TCRdb redid the calling of the multiplex PCR reads with MiXCR, one entry per CDR3 protein. The sample consists of 310,000 or so distinct CDR3 sequences, 50% to 60% of them appearing once. It was unsorted whole blood that yielded blood RNA, and germline DNA was also extracted. The sequenced material came from peripheral blood. The receptors derive from a woman aged 25 to 39 with primary liver carcinoma and hepatitis B virus infection.

The V gene is TRBV11-3, the J gene TRBJ1-2; D is perhaps TRBD1 (6 bases). Germline V CDR1 and CDR2: SGHNT, YENEEA. Trimming took 7 bases from V and 0 from J, leaving 12 bases between them. This CDR3 contains 14 residues. CDR3 in DNA: TGTGCCAGCAACTGCACAGGGCCTAACTATGGCTACACCTTC. It translates to CASNCTGPNYGYTF.

As for this clonotype: This sequence may be a read error, since a much larger clone differs from it by one base. The chain combines TRBV5-1 with TRBJ2-7; 10 bases are shared with TRBD2. Per the germline V gene, CDR1 is SGHRS and CDR2 is YFSETQ. The CDR3 consists of 15 residues. The V gene end was trimmed by 0 bases and the J gene end by 8 bases; junction bases not matched to a gene: 8. Here the CDR3 DNA reads TGCGCCAGCAGCTTGGAACTAGCGGGAAATAACAAGCAGTACTTC. Its protein is CASSLELAGNNKQYF. The full variable domain, its missing parts supplied by reference TRBV5-1 and TRBJ2-7, is KAGVTQTPRYLIKTRGQQVTLSCSPISGHRSVSWYQQTPGQGLQFLFEYFSETQRNKGNFPGRFSGRQFSNSRSEMNVSTLELGDSALYLCASSLELAGNNKQYFGPGTRLTVT.

As to this clonotype: One end of the junction varies from germline; a read error may be responsible. The chain recombines TRBV6-2 or TRBV6-3 with TRBJ2-7; 11 nucleotides align to TRBD2. Germline V CDR1 and CDR2: MNHEY, SVGEGT. This CDR3 is 16 amino acids long. DNA for the CDR3: TGTGCCGGCAGACCAGGGCGACTAGCGGGATCCTACAAGCAGTACTTC. This codes for CAGRPGRLAGSYKQYF.